Sequencing of this TCR beta chain was carried out in a study of blood T cell repertoires in COVID-19. The germline V and J ends were trimmed by 9 bases and 5 bases, with 14 bases remaining between them. Germline V gene sequence: CDR1 MNHEY, CDR2 SVGAGI. This CDR3 region has 12 residues. This clone was seen more than once but under ten times. As originally analysed: Estimates of nucleated cell counts were drawn from the amplification of reference gene primers. Produced via immunoSEQ multiplex PCR; TCRdb's table is partial and in-frame only. The DNA gave D and trimming, while V, J and clone size come from that table. The sample lists 200,000 to 250,000 clones, 80% seen once, with around 13% in the top ten.

The sequencing sample was made of peripheral blood. This clonotype was sampled from a human donor in a cohort sampled during active COVID-19. The rearrangement uses TRBV6-5 and TRBJ2-7; tentatively, D is TRBD2 (6 bases). The CDR3 sequence: CASNPGGDEQYF. The CDR3 DNA is TGTGCCAGTAATCCCGGAGGGGACGAGCAGTACTTC.